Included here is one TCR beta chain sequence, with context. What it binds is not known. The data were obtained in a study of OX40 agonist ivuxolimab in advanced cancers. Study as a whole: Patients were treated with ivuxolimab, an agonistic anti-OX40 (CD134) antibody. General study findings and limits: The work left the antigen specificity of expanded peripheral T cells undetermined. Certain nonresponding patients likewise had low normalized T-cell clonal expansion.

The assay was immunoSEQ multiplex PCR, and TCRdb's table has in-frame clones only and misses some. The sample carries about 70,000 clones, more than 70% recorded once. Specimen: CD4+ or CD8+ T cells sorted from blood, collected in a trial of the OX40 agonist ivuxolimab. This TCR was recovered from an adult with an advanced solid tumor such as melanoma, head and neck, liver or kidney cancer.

CDR3 sequence: CASSLSGNGNQPQHF. As DNA, the CDR3 is TGTGCCAGCTCACTCTCCGGGAATGGTAATCAGCCCCAGCATTTT. This chain uses TRBV18 with TRBJ1-5; D ambiguous. Germline loops: CDR1 KGHSH, CDR2 LQKENI. This CDR3 is built from 15 residues. The V end was cut by 4 bases, the J end by 4 bases, with 14 bases between.